A single sample gave rise to the 5 T cell receptor beta chains below, sequenced in a study of B cell selection in AIRE deficiency. Data came from immunoSEQ multiplex PCR; TCRdb stores just in-frame clones and leaves some out. The sample records tens of thousands of clones, roughly 95% being singletons. Sorting defined conventional CD4 T cells as CD4+CD127+. The sequencing sample was made of CD4+CD127+ conventional T cells sorted from PBMCs. These TCRs come from a human donor in good health.

The V and J genes are TRBV29-1 and TRBJ2-3, with a weak D call TRBD2 (5 bases). Germline CDR1 is SQVTM and CDR2 is ANQGSEA. The V end was cut by 7 bases, the J end by 5 bases, with 19 bases between. This CDR3 is 14 amino acids long. The CDR3 region has the DNA TGCAGCGGTGGCCTTAGCGACCGGAGAGATACGCAGTATTTT. This gives the protein CSGGLSDRRDTQYF.

The chain joins TRBV7-3 to TRBJ2-7; TRBD2 matches at 12 bases. Germline V lookup: CDR1 SGHTA, CDR2 FQGTGA. The V and J ends lost 11 bases and 3 bases, in that order; junction bases with no gene match: 26. The CDR3 totals 20 residues. The DNA for the CDR3 is TGTGCCTTCTCAGGGACTAGCGGGCGAAACCTATATAGCGGGGGCTACGAGCAGTACTTC. Its translation is CAFSGTSGRNLYSGGYEQYF.

Concerning this clone: Its ends do not fully match the called genes, so a read error is possible. Within the sample, other DNA sequences also encode this same CDR3. The chain combines TRBV6-1 with TRBJ1-2; D is undetermined. CDR1 and CDR2 from the germline V gene are MNHNS and SASEGT. There are 12 residues in the CDR3. The CDR3: CASRSTTEIYAF. CDR3 nucleotides: TGTGCCAGCAGATCGACGACGGAAATCTATGCCTTC.

The gene calls are TRBV5-8 and TRBJ2-2; TRBD2 is a possible D gene (6 bases). Germline-derived CDR1 and CDR2 are SGHTS and YDEGEE. This CDR3 contains 13 residues. V lost 6 bases to trimming and J lost 5 bases, with 11 bases between them. In nucleotides, the CDR3 is TGTGCCAGCATTTCGGCGGGGACCGGGGAGCTGTTTTTT. It codes for CASISAGTGELFF. The full variable domain, its missing parts supplied by reference TRBV5-8 and TRBJ2-2, is EAGVTQSPTHLIKTRGQQATLRCSPISGHTSVYWYQQALGLGLQFLLWYDEGEERNRGNFPPRFSGRQFPNYSSELNVNALELEDSALYLCASISAGTGELFFGEGSRLTVL.

The chain joins TRBV4-1 to TRBJ2-5; D unclear. The CDR3 contains 17 residues. Trimming removed 1 base at V and 4 bases at J, with 19 bases between. Germline CDR1 and CDR2: MGHRA and YSYEKL. The CDR3 nucleotides read TGCGCCAGCAGCCAAGCTTACCCAAACCGGCAAACAGAGACCCAGTACTTC. It yields the protein CASSQAYPNRQTETQYF.